Listed below are T cell receptor beta chains from one sample, sequenced in a study of blood T cell repertoires in COVID-19. Sequencing used immunoSEQ multiplex PCR; TCRdb keeps in-frame clones, though not all of them. There are some 270,000 clones in the sample; roughly 85% occur only once, and roughly 4.3% lies in the top ten. Sample: PBMCs or T cells enriched from blood (not recorded which). These receptors were collected from a woman aged 25-40 years who had recovered from COVID-19. CDR3s leave out the opening cysteine and the closing phenylalanine or tryptophan.

cdr3_length j_call v_call cdr3_aa
12 TRBJ1-3 TRBV7-2 ASSVRTGRDTIY
14 TRBJ1-6 TRBV11-2 ASSLEPGGISSPLH
12 TRBJ2-6 TRBV6-5 ASKDSSGANVLT
12 TRBJ2-5 TRBV2 ASYRDRGWETQY
13 TRBJ1-5 TRBV7-6 ASSLEDRANQPQH
13 TRBJ1-1 TRBV15 ATSRVGGQGARAF
14 TRBJ1-6 TRBV5-1 ASSLELSSYNSPLH
14 TRBJ1-2 TRBV6-5 ASSYSSSRGQYGYT
14 TRBJ2-7 TRBV18 ASSPTSGAASYEQY
12 TRBJ1-1 TRBV5-1 ASSLQGRYTEAF
16 TRBJ2-2 TRBV6-1 ASSETLAGPMSPGELF
13 TRBJ2-1 TRBV19 ASSHPAGGGNEQF
11 TRBJ2-5 TRBV27 ASSVDRVETQY
16 TRBJ2-7 TRBV7-9 ASSPIGRGGAAFYEQY
13 TRBJ2-3 TRBV11-2 ASSLQPAGEFTQY
14 TRBJ2-3 TRBV2 ASSEATPEDTDTQY
13 TRBJ1-4 TRBV4-1 ASSQDEGSNEKLF
10 TRBJ2-1 TRBV29-1 ARTSGNNEQF
11 TRBJ2-7 TRBV28 ASRQQGENEQY
12 TRBJ2-7 TRBV30 ACPGQDSSYEQY
15 TRBJ2-3 TRBV27 ASSSNPTSGGGDTQY
14 TRBJ2-2 TRBV27 ASRSAGLGLGGELF
12 TRBJ1-1 TRBV9 ASSSHTGAPEAF
11 TRBJ1-5 TRBV2 ASSNQGYQPQH
14 TRBJ2-2 TRBV3-1/TRBV3-2 ASSPPASGPTGELF
12 TRBJ1-2 TRBV2 ASRGQGEAYGYT
11 TRBJ2-3 TRBV19 ASSRWLTDTQY
14 TRBJ2-1 TRBV6-4 ASSDSGTGEINEQF
10 TRBJ2-7 TRBV6-5 ASSPPRGEQY
14 TRBJ1-6 TRBV5-4 ASSLGGSSYNSPLH
12 TRBJ1-1 TRBV2 ASSRNREGDEAF
11 TRBJ2-1 TRBV27 ASSRSSYNEQF
11 TRBJ2-3 TRBV29-1 SVRAPSTDTQY
11 TRBJ2-5 TRBV5-1 ASSSPGQETQY
14 TRBJ2-6 TRBV9 ASTDRGSSGANVLT
11 TRBJ1-2 TRBV5-6 ASSFEGARGYT
11 TRBJ2-1 TRBV28 ASTGGRASEQF
14 TRBJ1-6 TRBV28 ASSFPAGQLNSPLH
13 TRBJ1-1 TRBV9 ASSVDGQGRAEAF
18 TRBJ1-3 TRBV4-1 ASSQLRRGPSGFSGNTIY
18 TRBJ2-6 TRBV2 ASSGPFGQEIPSGANVLT
11 TRBJ2-1 TRBV18 ASSGTGANEQF